These 2 T cell receptor beta chains originate from one sample sequenced in a study of spatial heterogeneity in lung cancer. No antigen is known for these receptors. Regarding time point: sample taken at primary tumor resection. MiXCR was run by TCRdb on the 5' RACE reads, yielding one entry per CDR3 protein. The data hold 400 to 550 distinct CDR3 sequences, with around 22% observed a single time. The study's findings and limits: Expanded alpha and beta TCR counts within tumors tracked tumor mutation counts.

Sequences were derived from lung tumor tissue, sampled at surgery. The source is a male donor with early-stage non-small cell lung cancer.

This clonotype is medium-sized by share. The chain links TRBV10-3 to TRBJ1-5; TRBD1 agrees at 7 bases. J was trimmed by 4 bases and V by 7 bases; bases with no gene match: 4. CDR3 length equals 13 residues. The germline gives CDR1 ENHRY, CDR2 SYGVKD. As DNA, the CDR3 is TGTGCCATCAATGACAGGGCGAATCAGCCCCAGCATTTT. Translation gives CAINDRANQPQHF.

Relative to its sample, this clonotype is large. The CDR3 region is CASGLGVTGELFF. The CDR3 region has the DNA TGTGCCAGCGGGTTAGGAGTTACAGGGGAGCTGTTTTTT. The V call is TRBV11-3, the J call TRBJ2-2; D call uncertain. Germline lookup yields CDR1 SGHNT and CDR2 YENEEA. The length of the CDR3 is 13 residues. V dropped 8 bases and J dropped 8 bases, with 15 bases sitting between them. Together with reference TRBV11-3 and TRBJ2-2, the CDR3 gives the full variable domain: EAGVVQSPRYKIIEKKQPVAFWCNPISGHNTLYWYLQNLGQGPELLIRYENEEAVDDSQLPKDRFSAERLKGVDSTLKIQPAELGDSAVYLCASGLGVTGELFFGEGSRLTVL.